Each of the 20 T cell receptor beta chains below was sequenced from the same sample in a study of T cell repertoires in cytomegalovirus infection. TCRdb processed the reads anew with MiXCR; each CDR3 protein has one entry. The repertoire holds 86,000 or so distinct CDR3 sequences, with more than 20% as singletons. These receptors' antigens are unknown. The specimen comprised CD8+ T cells from cultured PBMCs, sampled from culture after CMV antigen stimulation. The receptors here all came from a human donor in good health (CMV status not recorded). Some clones in this sample may be carry-over from other donors' samples.

The chain carries TRBV10-3 and TRBJ1-3, with D maybe TRBD1 (5 bases). This CDR3 spans 17 amino acids. Per germline, CDR1 ENHRY and CDR2 SYGVKD. V was cut by 10 bases and J by 2 bases, with 24 bases left in between. The CDR3 region has the DNA TGTGCCACCACCGACCCCGGGACGATTTCCACTGGAAACACCATATATTTT. Its protein is CATTDPGTISTGNTIYF.

This clonotype was found many times. The chain carries TRBV7-2 and TRBJ1-5, with D possibly matching TRBD1 (5 bases). Germline-derived CDR1 and CDR2 are SGHTA and FQGNSA. Between the trimmed V and J ends, which lost 5 bases and 3 bases, there was a span of 11 bases. The CDR3 contains 14 residues. The CDR3 protein is CASSPTVANQPQHF. The DNA of the CDR3 is TGTGCCAGCAGCCCGACAGTTGCCAATCAGCCCCAGCATTTT.

This clonotype came up many times. The chain uses TRBV27 and TRBJ2-3; 9 positions agree with TRBD1. Per the germline V gene, CDR1 is MNHEY and CDR2 is SMNVEV (reference sequence). The CDR3 length is 12 residues. J lost 5 bases, V lost 7 bases, and 1 base had no gene match. In nucleotides, the CDR3 is TGTGCCAGCAAGGGACAGGGAGATACGCAGTATTTT. This encodes CASKGQGDTQYF.

The chain employs TRBV20-1 and TRBJ2-1, with 11 nucleotides matching TRBD1. Trimming cost V 4 bases and J 0 bases; bases outside gene matches: 17. This CDR3 region has 20 residues. Per the germline V gene, CDR1 is DFQATT and CDR2 is SNEGSKA (reference sequence). CDR3 protein: CSAKGPRTGGAGGSYNEQFF. The CDR3 DNA sequence: TGCAGTGCTAAGGGTCCCAGGACAGGGGGCGCGGGGGGCTCCTACAATGAGCAGTTCTTC.

This clonotype was detected only a few times. The chain is built from TRBV4-3 and TRBJ2-1; TRBD2 matches 13 bases. The CDR3 covers 20 residues. The germline V gene encodes CDR1 LGHNA and CDR2 YSLEER. Germline trimming cut 3 bases from V and 3 bases from J; bases unmatched to any gene: 14. CDR3 sequence: CASSQPPGLAGYPNYNEQFF. The CDR3 DNA reads as TGCGCCAGCAGCCAGCCTCCGGGACTAGCGGGGTACCCCAACTACAATGAGCAGTTCTTC.

This clonotype was counted a few times. The genes are TRBV4-3 and TRBJ1-5, with TRBD1 as a possible D gene (5 bases). This CDR3 region has 16 residues. Trimming left V 0 bases short and J 1 base short, with 10 bases between. CDR1 LGHNA and CDR2 YSLEER come from the germline V gene. DNA of the CDR3: TGCGCCAGCAGCCAAGATAGGGGAGGAAGCAATCAGCCCCAGCATTTT. Translating it yields CASSQDRGGSNQPQHF.

The chain carries TRBV6-2 or TRBV6-3 and TRBJ2-7; 9 bases map to TRBD2. V trimming: 5 bases; J trimming: 6 bases; junction bases outside the gene matches: 2. Germline V CDR1 and CDR2: MNHEY, SVGEGT. CDR3 size: 12 residues. The CDR3 reads CASSPSGVEQYF. The CDR3 DNA follows: TGTGCCAGCAGTCCTAGCGGGGTCGAGCAGTACTTC.

This chain links TRBV2 with TRBJ2-7; 9 bases map to TRBD1. Germline CDR1 and CDR2: SNHLY and FYNNEI. This CDR3 contains 14 residues. Trimming took 5 bases from V and 5 from J; bases not matched to a gene: 7. This chain's CDR3 is CASSPGQGYNEQYF. CDR3 nucleotides: TGTGCCAGCAGTCCTGGACAGGGGTATAACGAGCAGTACTTC.

This clonotype was counted ten times or more. This chain connects TRBV4-3 to TRBJ1-1, with D unresolved. The CDR3 consists of 15 residues. V lost 0 bases to trimming and J lost 1 base, with 9 bases between them. In germline, CDR1 is LGHNA, CDR2 YSLEER. The CDR3 loop is CASSQDQAGNTEAFF. CDR3 nucleotides: TGCGCCAGCAGCCAAGATCAGGCGGGGAACACTGAAGCTTTCTTT.

This clonotype has ten or more counts. The V call is TRBV6-2 or TRBV6-3, the J call TRBJ2-5; the D is unclear. With 7 bases removed from V and 0 bases from J, the gap between germline ends came to 12 bases. Per the germline V gene, CDR1 is MNHEY and CDR2 is SVGEGT. This CDR3 contains 14 residues. CDR3 sequence (DNA): TGTGCCAGCACCTTAACCATGTACCAAGAGACCCAGTACTTC. This encodes CASTLTMYQETQYF.

This clonotype was counted at least ten times. V gene TRBV6-1 combines with J gene TRBJ2-5, with 7 bases identical to TRBD2. This CDR3 region has 16 residues. The junction had 12 bases not matched to a gene; V was cut back by 4 bases and J by 4 bases. Germline-derived CDR1 and CDR2 are MNHNS and SASEGT. The DNA for the CDR3 is TGTGCCAGCAGTGCCCTGAGAGGGAGGGGATTAGAGACCCAGTACTTC. It yields the protein CASSALRGRGLETQYF.

This clonotype was counted many times. This chain connects TRBV6-4 to TRBJ2-2; D is perhaps TRBD2 (6 bases). Trimming left V 6 bases short and J 1 base short, with 15 bases between. Germline V gene lookup returns CDR1 MRHNA and CDR2 SNTAGT. The length of the CDR3 is 16 residues. The DNA for the CDR3 is TGTGCCAGCAGCGAAAGCCCGGAGGGGAACACCGGGGAGCTGTTTTTT. It yields the protein CASSESPEGNTGELFF.

This clonotype was counted ten times or more. The chain joins TRBV6-1 to TRBJ2-5, with D perhaps TRBD1 (5 bases). CDR3 length equals 16 residues. Germline V lookup: CDR1 MNHNS, CDR2 SASEGT. Trimming took 1 base from V and 1 from J, leaving 13 bases between them. CDR3 nucleotide sequence: TGTGCCAGCAGTGAAGGGTGGTCAGGGATCCAAGAGACCCAGTACTTC. Protein product: CASSEGWSGIQETQYF.

This clonotype came up a few times. This sequence joins TRBV6-1 and TRBJ1-2; TRBD1 agrees at 7 bases. Germline V gene sequence: CDR1 MNHNS, CDR2 SASEGT. The CDR3 totals 11 residues. CDR3 DNA: TGTTCAACGGGACAGACCTATGGCTACACCTTC. Translating it yields CSTGQTYGYTF.

The rearrangement links TRBV7-6 to TRBJ2-2; D gene ambiguous. Looked up from germline, CDR1 is SGHVS and CDR2 is FNYEAQ. Trimming shortened V by 5 bases and J by 2 bases, and 12 bases separated the two germline ends. There are 15 residues in the CDR3. CDR3 loop: CASSRVKRNTGELFF. In DNA, the CDR3 is TGTGCCAGCAGCCGGGTTAAGAGAAACACCGGGGAGCTGTTTTTT.

This clonotype was detected ten times or more. This chain links TRBV19 with TRBJ2-7; D gene ambiguous. Germline V gene lookup returns CDR1 LNHDA and CDR2 SQIVND (reference sequence). V lost 11 bases to trimming and J lost 5 bases, with 13 bases between them. There are 11 residues in the CDR3. This CDR3 reads CASRRANEQYF. The DNA for the CDR3 is TGTGCCTCCCGCCGCGCCAACGAGCAGTACTTC.

The rearrangement uses TRBV7-9 and TRBJ1-6; tentative D call: TRBD1 (6 bases). The V end was cut by 5 bases, the J end by 5 bases, with 19 bases between. The CDR3 is 17 residues long. In germline, CDR1 is SEHNR, CDR2 FQNEAQ (reference sequence). This CDR3 reads CASSPVQGGGNNSPLHF. As DNA, the CDR3 is TGTGCCAGCAGCCCAGTTCAAGGGGGGGGCAATAATTCACCCCTCCACTTT.

This chain joins TRBV4-3 and TRBJ2-2; no clear D. V lost 1 base and J lost 5, with 11 bases in between. CDR1 and CDR2 (germline): LGHNA, YSLEER. CDR3 length equals 15 residues. CDR3 sequence reads: CASSQGPIRTGELFF. The CDR3 region has the DNA TGCGCCAGCAGCCAAGGGCCCATTCGGACCGGGGAGCTGTTTTTT.

This clonotype has a single count. CDR3 bases: TGCAGTGTCCACAGGGGGGGTTGGACTGAAGCTTTCTTT. Its translation is CSVHRGGWTEAFF. The gene calls are TRBV20-1 and TRBJ1-1; 8 bases are shared with TRBD1. From germline, CDR1 is DFQATT and CDR2 SNEGSKA (reference sequence). V was pared by 7 bases and J by 5 bases, with 9 bases of the junction left unmatched. There are 13 residues in the CDR3.

This clonotype has a count of ten or more. The CDR3 DNA is TGTGCCAGCTACCGGGGGGGGTACATGAACACTGAAGCTTTCTTT. Translation: CASYRGGYMNTEAFF. The chain couples TRBV11-2 to TRBJ1-1; D perhaps matches TRBD1 (5 bases). Trimming removed 8 bases at V and 0 bases at J, with 16 bases between. CDR3 length equals 15 residues. Germline CDR1 reads SGHAT; CDR2 reads FQNNGV.